The clone carrying this T cell receptor beta chain was counted a few times. What it binds is not known. One end of the junction fails to match germline, which may point to a read error. Three rounds of nested PCR, following a modified ARM-PCR protocol, produced the TCRbeta library. TCRdb called the multiplex PCR reads again in MiXCR, with one record for every CDR3 protein. The sample holds under 85,000 distinct CDR3 sequences, about 80% seen once. This sample's RNA came from whole unsorted tissue. More than 3 cm separated this lung sample from the edge of the tumor. The source of the sample is a study of tumor and adjacent non-tumor tissue in lung cancer. Study information: Histology: around 13 adenocarcinoma, a couple of squamous cell carcinoma, 1 small cell lung cancer. The patients, 10 or so men and a few women, were about 31 to 76 with stage I to III disease.

Study results and caveats: Compared with tumor, normal lung showed significantly lower TCR diversity. Tumor TCR diversity, when higher, was linked to shorter survival.

Germline CDR1 and CDR2: LGHNA and YSLEER. The CDR3 loop spans 17 amino acids. V and J are TRBV4-3 and TRBJ2-2; weak D call: TRBD2 (5 bases). This receptor was obtained from a man between 65 and 85 years old with non-small cell lung cancer. The specimen sequenced was distant non-tumor lung tissue. The CDR3 DNA is TGCGCCAGCAGCCAAGAGGATTGGAGGTTGCACAACGGGGAGTTGTTTTTT. Encoded protein: CASSQEDWRLHNGELFF.